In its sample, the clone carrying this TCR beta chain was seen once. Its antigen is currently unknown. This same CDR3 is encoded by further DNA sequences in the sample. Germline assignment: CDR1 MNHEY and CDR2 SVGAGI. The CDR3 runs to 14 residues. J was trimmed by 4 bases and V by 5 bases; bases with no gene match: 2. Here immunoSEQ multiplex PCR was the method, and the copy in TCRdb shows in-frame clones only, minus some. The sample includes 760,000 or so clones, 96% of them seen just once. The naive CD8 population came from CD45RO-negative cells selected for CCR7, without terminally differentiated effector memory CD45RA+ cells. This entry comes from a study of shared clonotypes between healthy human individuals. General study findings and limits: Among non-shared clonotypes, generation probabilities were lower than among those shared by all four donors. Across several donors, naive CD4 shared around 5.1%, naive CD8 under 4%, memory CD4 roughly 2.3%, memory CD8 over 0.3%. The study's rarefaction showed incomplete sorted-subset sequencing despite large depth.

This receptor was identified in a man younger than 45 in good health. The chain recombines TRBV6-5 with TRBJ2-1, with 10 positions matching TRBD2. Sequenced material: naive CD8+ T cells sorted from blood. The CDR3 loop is CASSLAGAYNEQFF. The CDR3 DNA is TGTGCCAGCAGTCTAGCGGGGGCGTACAATGAGCAGTTCTTC.